Below are 19 T cell receptor beta chains sequenced from a single sample in a study of CD8 T cells in ankylosing spondylitis. Which antigens these TCRs recognize remains unknown. Study-wide results and limits: About 8 highly homologous variants made up a TCR beta motif, and this motif appeared characteristic of ankylosing spondylitis blood.

TCRdb re-called the 5' RACE reads through MiXCR, storing one row per CDR3 protein. The repertoire holds approximately 500,000 distinct CDR3 sequences, with 10% to 15% as singletons. Material: blood, either unsorted or a sorted T cell fraction (not recorded which). These receptors originate from a male donor with ankylosing spondylitis.

This clonotype has more than one count but fewer than ten. The J gene is TRBJ2-1, the V gene TRBV10-2; D is unresolved. Trimming stripped 2 bases from V and 0 bases from J, with 14 bases between. CDR3 length: 17 residues. From germline, CDR1 is WSHSY and CDR2 SAAADI. Here the CDR3 reads CASSEPLSSRSYNEQFF. The DNA for the CDR3 is TGCGCCAGCAGTGAGCCCTTATCGTCTCGCTCCTACAATGAGCAGTTCTTC.

The chain combines TRBV19 with TRBJ1-3; a possible D gene is TRBD1 (5 bases). V lost 10 bases and J lost 2, with 18 bases in between. This CDR3 has 15 amino acids. Germline assignment: CDR1 LNHDA and CDR2 SQIVND (reference sequence). The CDR3 protein is CATLRPGWTGNTIYF. For the CDR3, the DNA is TGTGCCACGCTTCGTCCAGGGTGGACTGGAAACACCATATATTTT. Based on the CDR3 plus reference TRBV19 and TRBJ1-3, the full variable domain is DGGITQSPKYLFRKEGQNVTLSCEQNLNHDAMYWYRQDPGQGLRLIYYSQIVNDFQKGDIAEGYSVSREKKESFPLTVTSAQKNPTAFYLCATLRPGWTGNTIYFGEGSWLTVV.

The CDR3 spells CASSQGGGTNYNEQFF. Here the CDR3 DNA reads TGTGCCAGCAGCCAAGGTGGCGGCACAAACTACAATGAGCAGTTCTTC. This chain connects TRBV5-4 to TRBJ2-1; the D is unclear. Trimming cost V 4 bases and J 3 bases, with 17 bases left between them. There are 16 residues in the CDR3. Germline V gene lookup returns CDR1 SGHNT and CDR2 YYREEE (reference sequence).

The table lists this clonotype with a few counts. The chain has TRBV15 and TRBJ1-4, with 9 bases fitting TRBD1. Germline CDR1 is LNHNV and CDR2 is YYDKDF (reference sequence). The CDR3 spans 15 residues. V lost 6 bases, J lost 0 bases, and 2 bases stayed unmatched. For the CDR3, the DNA is TGTGCCACCAGTTGGGACAGGGCAACTAATGAAAAACTGTTTTTT. Encoded protein: CATSWDRATNEKLFF.

This clonotype was detected ten times or more. The CDR3 DNA reads TGTGCCAGCACCACGGGCAGGGTGGTCGGTGAGCAGTTCTTC. Amino acids: CASTTGRVVGEQFF. The chain links TRBV12-3 or TRBV12-4 to TRBJ2-1; possible D gene TRBD1, 5 bases. There are 14 residues in the CDR3. Trimming pared 7 bases from V and 9 bases from J, leaving 19 bases between.

This clonotype was observed at least ten times. The chain couples TRBV30 to TRBJ1-4, with D possibly being TRBD1 (6 bases). The V and J ends lost 0 bases and 7 bases respectively, with 12 bases between them. Germline-derived CDR1 and CDR2 are GTSNPN and SVGIG (reference sequence). There are 14 residues in the CDR3. In DNA form, the CDR3 reads TGTGCCTGGAGTGTAGGGGGGGCAGGTGAAAAACTGTTTTTT. Protein: CAWSVGGAGEKLFF.

This clonotype was seen repeatedly, ten times or more. The genes are TRBV15 and TRBJ2-1; 8 nucleotides match TRBD1. This CDR3 spans 15 amino acids. CDR1 LNHNV and CDR2 YYDKDF come from the germline V gene (reference sequence). The V and J ends lost 0 bases and 2 bases, in that order; junction bases with no gene match: 0. The CDR3 spells CATSREQGAYNEQFF. CDR3 DNA sequence: TGTGCCACCAGCAGAGAACAGGGGGCCTACAATGAGCAGTTCTTC.

This chain uses TRBV3-1 with TRBJ2-1; weak D call: TRBD1 (6 bases). V was cut by 4 bases and J by 9 bases, with 10 bases left in between. The CDR3 is 12 amino acids. The germline CDR1 and CDR2 sequences are LGHDT and YNNKEL (reference sequence). The CDR3 sequence is CASSRTVGEQFF. In DNA form, the CDR3 reads TGTGCCAGCAGCCGGACAGTAGGTGAGCAGTTCTTC.

V is TRBV6-1 and J is TRBJ1-1, with D perhaps matching TRBD1 (5 bases). Germline assignment: CDR1 MNHNS and CDR2 SASEGT. The CDR3 length is 14 residues. Trimming shortened V by 2 bases and J by 6 bases, and 13 bases separated the two germline ends. The CDR3 here is CASSEFWGIAEAFF. DNA for the CDR3: TGTGCCAGCAGTGAATTCTGGGGGATCGCTGAAGCTTTCTTT.

This clonotype was found a few times. The chain has TRBV29-1 and TRBJ1-5; D unclear. The CDR3 totals 12 residues. Trimming took 4 bases from V and 0 from J, leaving 4 bases between them. Germline lookup yields CDR1 SQVTM and CDR2 ANQGSEA. CDR3 region: CSVGDSNQPQHF. CDR3 coding DNA: TGCAGCGTTGGAGATAGCAATCAGCCCCAGCATTTT. The full variable domain, completed using reference TRBV29-1 and TRBJ1-5, is SAVISQKPSRDICQRGTSLTIQCQVDSQVTMMFWYRQQPGQSLTLIATANQGSEATYESGFVIDKFPISRPNLTFSTLTVSNMSPEDSSIYLCSVGDSNQPQHFGDGTRLSIL.

This clonotype was counted only a few times. The V gene is TRBV29-1, the J gene TRBJ2-1, with D possibly matching TRBD1 (5 bases). CDR3 size: 12 residues. The V and J ends lost 8 bases and 3 bases respectively, with 11 bases between them. Germline V lookup: CDR1 SQVTM, CDR2 ANQGSEA. Here the CDR3 reads CSLRGYYNEQFF. In nucleotides, the CDR3 is TGCAGCCTAAGGGGCTACTACAATGAGCAGTTCTTC.

This clonotype showed up just a few times. The chain is built from TRBV18 and TRBJ1-3, with a possible D match to TRBD1 (6 bases). Germline loops: CDR1 KGHSH, CDR2 LQKENI. V lost 6 bases and J lost 4, with 10 bases in between. The CDR3 sequence is 13 residues long. CDR3 region: CASSDGQGNTIYF. DNA for the CDR3: TGTGCCAGCTCCGATGGACAGGGAAACACCATATATTTT.

V usage is TRBV12-3 or TRBV12-4 and J usage is TRBJ1-2; the D is unclear. The CDR3 runs 15 residues. Trimming removed 7 bases at V and 6 bases at J, with 21 bases between. The CDR3: CASTLGARRDDGYTF. The CDR3 DNA follows: TGTGCCAGCACCCTAGGAGCTCGTCGCGACGATGGCTACACCTTC.

This chain uses TRBV20-1 with TRBJ2-7, with D possibly being TRBD1 or TRBD2 (5 bases each). The ends were cut back, 1 base at V and 3 bases at J, with 22 bases in the middle. Germline CDR1 and CDR2: DFQATT and SNEGSKA (reference sequence). This CDR3 contains 17 residues. The CDR3 sequence is CSARGINVGVGCYEQYV. Here the CDR3 DNA reads TGCAGTGCTAGAGGGATAAATGTGGGGGTGGGCTGCTACGAGCAGTACGTC.

This clonotype was observed many times. The V gene is TRBV11-2, the J gene TRBJ2-7, with TRBD2 as a possible D gene (5 bases). The germline CDR1 and CDR2 sequences are SGHAT and FQNNGV. V lost 1 base to trimming and J lost 0 bases, with 10 bases between them. The CDR3 length is 15 residues. The CDR3 reads CASSLVPGSSYEQYV. The CDR3 DNA follows: TGTGCCAGCAGCTTAGTTCCGGGGAGCTCCTACGAGCAGTACGTC.

The sample holds a few counts of this clonotype. This chain joins TRBV12-3 or TRBV12-4 and TRBJ2-6, with TRBD2 matching 7 bases. After removal of 7 bases from V and 3 bases from J, the junction contained 3 bases not matched to a gene. This CDR3 is 14 amino acids long. In DNA form, the CDR3 reads TGTGCCAGCACCCCGGGAGGTGGGGCCAACGTCCTGACTTTC. Amino acids: CASTPGGGANVLTF.

V gene TRBV6-2 or TRBV6-3 combines with J gene TRBJ2-2; D is ambiguous. Germline CDR1 MNHEY, CDR2 SVGEGT. CDR3 length equals 15 residues. Trimming took 4 bases from V and 4 from J, leaving 13 bases between them. The CDR3 nucleotides are TGTGCCAGCAGTTTCCTCGCTCCCGGCACCGGGGAGCTGTTTTTT. Protein: CASSFLAPGTGELFF.

Remarks on this clonotype: This CDR3 is missing its conserved last phenylalanine or tryptophan, likely due to a read error. The V call is TRBV5-1, the J call TRBJ1-1, with a tentative D call TRBD1 (5 bases). The CDR3 contains 14 residues. Germline V gene lookup returns CDR1 SGHRS and CDR2 YFSETQ. The V and J ends lost 0 bases and 4 bases respectively, with 10 bases between them. The CDR3 protein is CASSLDGTGTEAFI. Written as DNA, the CDR3 is TGCGCCAGCAGCTTGGACGGGACGGGCACTGAAGCTTTCATT.

This clonotype has only a few counts. The chain links TRBV5-1 to TRBJ2-7; no clear D gene. V was pared by 4 bases and J by 0 bases, with 14 bases between. This CDR3 has 15 residues. Germline values: CDR1 SGHRS, CDR2 YFSETQ. The CDR3 region has the DNA TGCGCCAGCAGCCTACAGAAAACCTCCTCCTACGAGCAGTACTTC. The encoded protein is CASSLQKTSSYEQYF.